This T cell receptor (beta chain) derives from a study of shared T cell receptors in the human thymus. TCRdb's copy holds only in-frame clones and misses some; the assay was immunoSEQ multiplex PCR. The table shows 500,000 to 550,000 clones, with approximately 80% occurring only once. V was pared by 10 bases and J by 2 bases, with 21 bases between. CDR3 length: 16 residues. Germline V gene lookup returns CDR1 LNHDA and CDR2 SQIVND (reference sequence). The data were also submitted as part of a second study, on human thymus T cells.

Material: thymocytes. The chain carries TRBV19 and TRBJ2-1, with D possibly matching TRBD2 (6 bases). This receptor was taken from a boy younger than two with a congenital heart defect. CDR3 DNA: TGTGCCACAAGATATCGTCGGGAGCCCCCCTACAATGAGCAGTTCTTC. Encoded protein: CATRYRREPPYNEQFF.